Shown below are 23 T cell receptor beta chains from a single sample sequenced in a study of neurological immune-mediated disorders. TCRdb re-derived calls from the 5' RACE reads in MiXCR, one entry per CDR3 protein. The data hold about 66,000 distinct CDR3 sequences, with about 4% observed a single time. The sample was PBMCs. The receptors shown here come from a man under 40 with multiple sclerosis.

This clonotype was counted many times. The rearrangement uses TRBV3-1 and TRBJ2-7; D may correspond to TRBD1 or TRBD2 (5 bases each). Trimming removed 5 bases from V and 4 bases from J, with 12 bases in between. The CDR3 is 13 residues long. Germline values: CDR1 LGHDT, CDR2 YNNKEL (reference sequence). In nucleotides, the CDR3 is TGTGCCAGCAGCAGCCGGGACGGATACGAGCAGTACTTC. Encoded protein: CASSSRDGYEQYF.

This clonotype was seen many times. The chain uses TRBV12-3 or TRBV12-4 and TRBJ2-1; maybe TRBD2 (7 bases). There are 17 residues in the CDR3. With 6 bases removed from V and 5 bases from J, the gap between germline ends came to 23 bases. This chain's CDR3 is CASSPGGGGLLHNEQFF. The CDR3 DNA reads as TGTGCCAGCAGCCCCGGTGGGGGGGGCCTTCTCCACAATGAGCAGTTCTTC.

There are many counts of this clonotype. The chain recombines TRBV20-1 with TRBJ1-2, with no clear D. The CDR3 consists of 12 residues. V was pared by 3 bases and J by 5 bases, with 10 bases between. The germline gives CDR1 DFQATT, CDR2 SNEGSKA (reference sequence). CDR3 region: CSARKGGYGYTF. The CDR3 region has the DNA TGCAGTGCTAGGAAGGGAGGGTATGGCTACACCTTC.

This clonotype was detected many times. This sequence joins TRBV28 and TRBJ2-3, with D tentatively TRBD2 (5 bases). Trimming pared 5 bases from V and 3 bases from J, leaving 15 bases between. Germline V gene sequence: CDR1 MDHEN, CDR2 SYDVKM. The CDR3 length is 15 residues. For the CDR3, the DNA is TGTGCCAGCAGTCTTAGGGCGGGCTGGACAGATACGCAGTATTTT. Translation: CASSLRAGWTDTQYF.

In its sample, this clonotype was seen many times. This chain links TRBV12-3 or TRBV12-4 with TRBJ2-1; D is possibly TRBD1 or TRBD2 (5 bases each). Trimming took 2 bases from V and 1 from J, leaving 9 bases between them. The CDR3 loop spans 15 amino acids. The CDR3 nucleotides read TGTGCCAGCAGTTTAAGGGGACCTTCCTACAATGAGCAGTTCTTC. Translation gives CASSLRGPSYNEQFF.

In this sample, this clonotype turned up many times. The chain couples TRBV5-1 to TRBJ2-4; possibly TRBD1 for D (6 bases). This CDR3 is built from 13 residues. V gave up 2 bases and J gave up 7 bases, with 10 bases separating them. The germline V gene has CDR1 SGHRS and CDR2 YFSETQ. The CDR3 is CASSFTGFNIQYF. DNA for the CDR3: TGCGCCAGCAGCTTTACAGGGTTCAACATTCAGTACTTC.

This clonotype was observed at least ten times. J is TRBJ2-7 and V is TRBV5-5; 9 bases agree with TRBD1. The CDR3 loop spans 14 amino acids. Unmatched junction bases numbered 4, after V lost 2 bases and J lost 4 bases. The germline CDR1 and CDR2 sequences are SGHKS and YYEKEE (reference sequence). This CDR3 is CASSFGTGLYEQYF. Here the CDR3 DNA reads TGTGCCAGCAGCTTTGGGACAGGGCTTTACGAGCAGTACTTC. Looking up the rest from reference TRBV5-5 and TRBJ2-7 gives the full variable domain: DAGVTQSPTHLIKTRGQQVTLRCSPISGHKSVSWYQQVLGQGPQFIFQYYEKEERGRGNFPDRFSARQFPNYSSELNVNALLLGDSALYLCASSFGTGLYEQYFGPGTRLTVT.

This clonotype was seen ten or more times. V gene TRBV7-2 combines with J gene TRBJ2-5; 8 nucleotides line up with TRBD1. The J segment lost 2 bases and the V segment lost 5 bases, leaving 7 bases of the junction unmatched. Germline V CDR1 and CDR2: SGHTA, FQGNSA. The CDR3 sequence is 15 residues long. For the CDR3, the DNA is TGTGCCAGCAGCCCCCAGGGGGCAGTACAAGAGACCCAGTACTTC. Translation gives CASSPQGAVQETQYF. The full variable domain, its missing parts supplied by reference TRBV7-2 and TRBJ2-5, is GAGVSQSPSNKVTEKGKDVELRCDPISGHTALYWYRQSLGQGLEFLIYFQGNSAPDKSGLPSDRFSAERTGGSVSTLTIQRTQQEDSAVYLCASSPQGAVQETQYFGPGTRLLVL.

The table lists this clonotype with many counts. The CDR3 region is CSVRQAPDGYTF. The DNA for the CDR3 is TGCAGCGTTAGACAGGCGCCGGATGGCTACACCTTC. This rearrangement joins TRBV29-1 to TRBJ1-2; a possible D gene is TRBD1 (6 bases). The V gene lost 5 bases and the J gene lost 6 bases, with 13 bases spanning the gap. The CDR3 has 12 amino acids. Germline V gene lookup returns CDR1 SQVTM and CDR2 ANQGSEA.

This clonotype was counted at least ten times. V and J are TRBV11-2 and TRBJ1-4; 7 bases fit TRBD1. The CDR3 extends over 16 amino acids. The germline V gene encodes CDR1 SGHAT and CDR2 FQNNGV. The ends lost 5 bases at V and 6 bases at J; junction bases unmatched: 12. The CDR3 DNA sequence: TGTGCCAGCAGCGCCCAGACAGGGTACTTTGATGAAAAACTGTTTTTT. It encodes CASSAQTGYFDEKLFF.

The chain combines TRBV21-1 with TRBJ2-3. TRBV21-1 is tagged as a pseudogene. This CDR3 comprises 10 residues. The CDR3 nucleotides are TGTGCCAGCATTGGGGATACGCAGTATTTT. The encoded protein is CASIGDTQYF.

This clonotype was counted ten times or more. This chain connects TRBV12-3 or TRBV12-4 to TRBJ1-3, with TRBD1 identical over 8 bases. The junction had 5 bases not matched to a gene; V was cut back by 4 bases and J by 15 bases. The CDR3 runs to 11 residues. CDR3 sequence reads: CASSSGQGEYF. The CDR3 bases are TGTGCCAGCAGTTCAGGACAGGGAGAATATTTT.

This clonotype has at least ten counts. This chain joins TRBV5-1 and TRBJ1-2, with D perhaps matching TRBD1 (6 bases). Looked up from germline, CDR1 is SGHRS and CDR2 is YFSETQ. The CDR3 has 14 residues. V was shortened by 1 base and J by 4 bases, with 11 bases between the two germline ends. CDR3 coding DNA: TGCGCCAGCAGCTTGACAGGGTTGAGCTATGGCTACACCTTC. The encoded protein is CASSLTGLSYGYTF.

This clonotype was observed many times. As DNA, the CDR3 is TGTGCCAGCAGTGGGACAGGGGACACCGGGGAGCTGTTTTTT. It codes for CASSGTGDTGELFF. V gene TRBV25-1 combines with J gene TRBJ2-2, with 9 bases lining up with TRBD1. This CDR3 has 14 residues. J was trimmed by 3 bases and V by 4 bases; bases with no gene match: 0. Germline CDR1 and CDR2: MGHDK and SYGVNS. Drawing the rest from reference TRBV25-1 and TRBJ2-2, the complete variable domain is EADIYQTPRYLVIGTGKKITLECSQTMGHDKMYWYQQDPGMELHLIHYSYGVNSTEKGDLSSESTVSRIRTEHFPLTLESARPSHTSQYLCASSGTGDTGELFFGEGSRLTVL.

This clonotype occurred many times. The chain employs TRBV7-9 and TRBJ2-7, with a tentative D call TRBD1 (7 bases). Trimming cost V 5 bases and J 3 bases, with 14 bases left between them. Per the germline V gene, CDR1 is SEHNR and CDR2 is FQNEAQ (reference sequence). The CDR3 is made up of 14 amino acids. The CDR3 DNA reads as TGTGCCAGCAGCCCACCAGGGGGGATCTACGAGCAGTACTTC. This codes for CASSPPGGIYEQYF.

This clonotype was counted ten times or more. A junction end diverges from the germline sequence, so it may reflect a read error. V and J are TRBV6-6 and TRBJ1-5; D gene unclear. The germline V gene has CDR1 MNHNY and CDR2 SVGAGI (reference sequence). This CDR3 comprises 15 residues. CDR3 DNA sequence: TGTGCCAGCAGGATAAACAGATCCCCAAATCAGCCCCAGAATTTT. Translation: CASRINRSPNQPQNF.

In the case of this clonotype: A much larger clone sits a single nucleotide away, making a read error possible. V is TRBV25-1 and J is TRBJ2-5; D is possibly TRBD2 (5 bases). The CDR3 length is 15 residues. The germline gives CDR1 MGHDK, CDR2 SYGVNS. Between the trimmed V and J ends, which lost 2 bases and 5 bases, there was a span of 15 bases. The CDR3 reads CASSEVKFTRETQYF. The DNA of the CDR3 is TGTGCCAGCAGTGAAGTTAAATTCACTAGGGAGACCCAGTACTTC.

Ten or more counts support this clonotype. The chain combines TRBV4-3 with TRBJ2-6; the D is unclear. The CDR3 spans 16 residues. In germline, CDR1 is LGHNA, CDR2 YSLEER. The ends were cut back, 0 bases at V and 0 bases at J, with 6 bases in the middle. The CDR3 is CASSQDFGSGANVLTF. In DNA form, the CDR3 reads TGCGCCAGCAGCCAAGATTTTGGCTCTGGGGCCAACGTCCTGACTTTC.

This clonotype was seen ten or more times. One end of the junction varies from germline; a read error may be responsible. The J gene is TRBJ1-5, the V gene TRBV6-5; unclear D gene. The CDR3 is 12 residues long. Germline CDR1 MNHEY, CDR2 SVGAGI. CDR3 in amino acids: CASGGLYQPQNF. In DNA form, the CDR3 reads TGTGCCAGCGGAGGCTTATATCAGCCCCAGAATTTT.

This clonotype was detected ten times or more. The rearrangement uses TRBV5-1 and TRBJ2-1; D remains ambiguous. CDR1 is SGHRS, CDR2 YFSETQ, per germline. V was shortened by 7 bases and J by 5 bases, with 13 bases between the two germline ends. CDR3 size: 13 residues. CDR3 residues: CASGITGDNEQFF. CDR3 DNA sequence: TGCGCCAGCGGAATCACTGGGGACAATGAGCAGTTCTTC. The variable domain in full, completed from reference TRBV5-1 and TRBJ2-1, reads KAGVTQTPRYLIKTRGQQVTLSCSPISGHRSVSWYQQTPGQGLQFLFEYFSETQRNKGNFPGRFSGRQFSNSRSEMNVSTLELGDSALYLCASGITGDNEQFFGPGTRLTVL.

This clonotype was found many times. The rearrangement uses TRBV5-1 and TRBJ2-3; TRBD1 might be the D (6 bases). The CDR3 spans 20 residues. Trimming shortened V by 2 bases and J by 0 bases, and 25 bases separated the two germline ends. Germline CDR1 SGHRS, CDR2 YFSETQ. This CDR3 is CASSFLTGKGPEDSTDTQYF. The CDR3 nucleotides are TGCGCCAGCAGCTTTTTAACAGGGAAAGGGCCAGAGGATAGCACAGATACGCAGTATTTT.

The table lists this clonotype with many counts. The rearrangement joins TRBV29-1 to TRBJ2-5; 7 bases are shared with TRBD2. The germline CDR1 and CDR2 sequences are SQVTM and ANQGSEA. Unmatched junction bases numbered 8, after V lost 7 bases and J lost 3 bases. The CDR3 is 13 residues long. The CDR3 is CSGLPGGEETQYF. CDR3 sequence (DNA): TGCAGCGGTCTCCCGGGGGGAGAAGAGACCCAGTACTTC.

This clonotype showed up many times. The genes are TRBV12-3 or TRBV12-4 and TRBJ1-6, with D perhaps matching TRBD1 (6 bases). V lost 1 base to trimming and J lost 8 bases, with 12 bases between them. The CDR3 sequence is 15 residues long. Here the CDR3 reads CASSLDRAGDSPLHF. Here the CDR3 DNA reads TGTGCCAGCAGTTTAGACAGGGCAGGGGATTCACCCCTCCACTTT.